The 5 T cell receptor beta chains given below trace back to one sample, sequenced in a study of T-cell memory formation after mild COVID-19. MiXCR, applied by TCRdb to the 5' RACE reads, yields one record per CDR3 protein. This table has under 650,000 distinct CDR3 sequences, roughly 18% appearing once. The sequenced material came from PBMCs or a T cell subset sorted from them (not recorded which). The receptors shown here come from an adult woman who had mild COVID-19 (a few samples of this study predate the infection). Cell type and time point are not known.

This chain connects TRBV9 to TRBJ2-7; 9 bases align to TRBD1. There are 15 residues in the CDR3. Trimming removed 2 bases from V and 6 bases from J; junction bases left unmatched: 9. The V gene's germline CDR1 is SGDLS and CDR2 YYNGEE. CDR3 loop: CASSVGTGIQPEQYF. The CDR3 DNA reads as TGTGCCAGCAGCGTCGGGACAGGGATCCAACCCGAGCAGTACTTC.

This clonotype was seen more than once but under ten times. The chain has TRBV5-1 and TRBJ2-3; TRBD1 agrees at 7 bases. V lost 4 bases, J lost 3 bases, and 8 bases stayed unmatched. This CDR3 comprises 15 residues. Germline assignment: CDR1 SGHRS and CDR2 YFSETQ. The CDR3 region has the DNA TGCGCCAGCAGCACCGAGGGGGCGCAAACAGATACGCAGTATTTT. Translating gives CASSTEGAQTDTQYF.

The sample holds a few counts of this clonotype. The rearrangement joins TRBV6-5 to TRBJ2-4; D not resolved. Germline V gives CDR1 MNHEY, CDR2 SVGAGI. Trimming shortened V by 0 bases and J by 11 bases, and 14 bases separated the two germline ends. There are 14 residues in the CDR3. CDR3 region: CASSYSSPVNVQYF. The CDR3 nucleotides are TGTGCCAGCAGTTACTCGAGCCCAGTAAATGTTCAGTACTTC.

This clonotype appeared a single time. DNA for the CDR3: TGTGCCAGCAGTTTATTTGGCAATCAAGAGACCCAGTACTTC. The encoded protein is CASSLFGNQETQYF. The rearrangement uses TRBV12-3 or TRBV12-4 and TRBJ2-5; D is unclear. The V end was cut by 2 bases, the J end by 2 bases, with 9 bases between. This CDR3 is 14 amino acids long.

This clonotype was counted between two and nine times. The chain joins TRBV20-1 to TRBJ2-5; 7 bases fit TRBD2. CDR1 is DFQATT and CDR2 is SNEGSKA in the germline V gene (reference sequence). The V and J ends lost 8 bases and 3 bases, in that order; junction bases with no gene match: 12. The CDR3 length is 14 residues. CDR3: CSPRRRGGKETQYF. DNA of the CDR3: TGCAGTCCTCGAAGGCGCGGGGGAAAAGAGACCCAGTACTTC.